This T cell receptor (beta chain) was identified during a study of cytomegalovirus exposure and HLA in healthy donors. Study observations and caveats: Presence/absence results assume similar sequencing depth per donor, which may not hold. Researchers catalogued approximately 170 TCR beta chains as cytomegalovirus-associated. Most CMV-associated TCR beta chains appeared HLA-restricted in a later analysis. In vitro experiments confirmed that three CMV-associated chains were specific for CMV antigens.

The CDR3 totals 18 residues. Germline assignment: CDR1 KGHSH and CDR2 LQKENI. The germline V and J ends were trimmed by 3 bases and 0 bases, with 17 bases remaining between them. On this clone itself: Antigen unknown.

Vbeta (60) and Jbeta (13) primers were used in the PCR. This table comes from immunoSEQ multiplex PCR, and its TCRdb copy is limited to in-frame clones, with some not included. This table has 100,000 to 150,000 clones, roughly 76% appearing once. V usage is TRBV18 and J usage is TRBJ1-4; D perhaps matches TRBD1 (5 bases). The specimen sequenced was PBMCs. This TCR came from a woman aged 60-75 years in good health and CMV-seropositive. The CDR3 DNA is TGTGCCAGCTCACCGTACCGGGGGAAGGGTGCAACTAATGAAAAACTGTTTTTT. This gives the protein CASSPYRGKGATNEKLFF.